The T cell receptor (beta chain) described here comes from a study of T-cell memory formation after mild COVID-19. TCRdb recomputed calls from the 5' RACE reads with MiXCR, one row per CDR3 protein. Of around 220,000 distinct CDR3 sequences detected, roughly 15% appear once; the ten largest clones hold approximately 3.5%. Germline CDR1 reads SGHRS; CDR2 reads YFSETQ. This CDR3 is 16 amino acids long. With 0 bases removed from V and 6 bases from J, the gap between germline ends came to 17 bases. This clonotype was seen ten or more times. The antigen is unknown. General observations from the study: Largely, contracting CD4+ clones fell within CM and EM, and contracting CD8+ clones within EMRA.

Sequences were obtained from PBMCs or a T cell subset sorted from them (not recorded which). This clonotype was obtained from a man aged 18 to 29 who had mild COVID-19 (a few samples of this study predate the infection). Cell type and time point are not known. The rearrangement joins TRBV5-1 to TRBJ2-3, with D hard to call. In DNA form, the CDR3 reads TGCGCCAGCAGCTTGGGAGGAACGGAGTTGATGGATACGCAGTATTTT. Translating it yields CASSLGGTELMDTQYF.